Below are 13 T cell receptor beta chains sequenced from a single sample in a study of T cell repertoires in cytomegalovirus infection. TCRdb used MiXCR to reprocess the reads, holding one entry per CDR3 protein. The data contain about 320,000 distinct CDR3 sequences, 9.5% of them singletons. Sequencing was done on a sample of PBMCs. These TCRs come from a human donor in good health (CMV status not recorded). Some clones in this sample may be carry-over from other donors' samples.

The genes are TRBV7-9 and TRBJ2-7, with 9 positions matching TRBD1. The CDR3 loop spans 14 amino acids. V was pared by 5 bases and J by 4 bases, with 6 bases of the junction left unmatched. Looked up from germline, CDR1 is SEHNR and CDR2 is FQNEAQ (reference sequence). The CDR3 loop reads CASSRQGGVYEQYF. CDR3 nucleotides: TGTGCCAGCAGCCGACAGGGGGGGGTATACGAGCAGTACTTC.

This clonotype was detected many times. The rearrangement uses TRBV7-2 and TRBJ2-3; 8 nucleotides agree with TRBD1. The CDR3 is 15 residues long. Looked up from germline, CDR1 is SGHTA and CDR2 is FQGNSA. The ends lost 5 bases at V and 9 bases at J; junction bases unmatched: 13. CDR3 in amino acids: CASSPGTAGQGTQYF. CDR3 sequence (DNA): TGTGCCAGCAGCCCCGGGACTGCCGGACAGGGCACGCAGTATTTT. The entire variable domain, with the rest obtained from reference TRBV7-2 and TRBJ2-3, is as follows: GAGVSQSPSNKVTEKGKDVELRCDPISGHTALYWYRQSLGQGLEFLIYFQGNSAPDKSGLPSDRFSAERTGGSVSTLTIQRTQQEDSAVYLCASSPGTAGQGTQYFGPGTRLTVL.

This sequence joins TRBV5-5 and TRBJ2-7, with D possibly TRBD1 on 6 matching bases. The germline V and J ends were trimmed by 4 bases and 3 bases, with 17 bases remaining between them. Germline CDR1 reads SGHKS; CDR2 reads YYEKEE (reference sequence). This CDR3 region has 15 residues. CDR3 sequence (DNA): TGTGCCAGCAGCCTAACGAAAGACAGGTTCTACGAGCAGTACTTC. Translating gives CASSLTKDRFYEQYF.

This clonotype was seen ten or more times. V is TRBV4-2 and J is TRBJ2-2; TRBD2 matches 8 bases. V lost 0 bases and J lost 2; bases outside the gene matches: 2. The CDR3 contains 16 residues. Germline V gene sequence: CDR1 LGHNA, CDR2 YNFKEQ. The CDR3 DNA reads TGTGCCAGCAGCCAAGATTGGACTAGCAACACCGGGGAGCTGTTTTTT. Translating gives CASSQDWTSNTGELFF.

This rearrangement joins TRBV25-1 to TRBJ2-7; 12 bases are shared with TRBD2. The CDR3 length is 16 residues. The junction had 6 bases not matched to a gene; V was cut back by 4 bases and J by 2 bases. Germline lookup yields CDR1 MGHDK and CDR2 SYGVNS. The CDR3 DNA sequence: TGTGCCAGCAGTGTCAGACTAGCGGGGGTTACCTACGAGCAGTACTTC. Its translation is CASSVRLAGVTYEQYF.

The chain employs TRBV7-3 and TRBJ1-5; D gene unclear. V dropped 4 bases and J dropped 5 bases, with 6 bases sitting between them. The CDR3 totals 12 residues. The germline V gene has CDR1 SGHTA and CDR2 FQGTGA. The CDR3 DNA reads TGTGCCAGCAGCTATCACGATCAGCCCCAGCATTTT. It yields the protein CASSYHDQPQHF. The whole variable domain, filled in from reference TRBV7-3 and TRBJ1-5, reads GAGVSQTPSNKVTEKGKYVELRCDPISGHTALYWYRQSLGQGPEFLIYFQGTGAADDSGLPNDRFFAVRPEGSVSTLKIQRTERGDSAVYLCASSYHDQPQHFGDGTRLSIL.

This clonotype occurred many times. In DNA, the CDR3 is TGTGCCAGCAGCCCTAGACAGGGGATGGGGGAGACCCAGTACTTC. It yields the protein CASSPRQGMGETQYF. This chain joins TRBV7-2 and TRBJ2-5, with 8 nucleotides matching TRBD1. Trimming took 5 bases from V and 5 from J; bases not matched to a gene: 10. Germline CDR1 is SGHTA and CDR2 is FQGNSA. The CDR3 is 15 amino acids.

This clonotype came up many times. V usage is TRBV7-2 and J usage is TRBJ2-5, with 15 bases that match TRBD2. The CDR3 runs to 17 residues. V gave up 1 base and J gave up 5 bases; unmatched junction bases: 5. The V gene's germline CDR1 is SGHTA and CDR2 FQGNSA. CDR3 bases: TGTGCCAGCAGCTTAGGAGGACTAGCGGGAGGGAGGGAGACCCAGTACTTC. Its protein is CASSLGGLAGGRETQYF.

The chain combines TRBV29-1 with TRBJ1-2; 9 positions match TRBD1. J was trimmed by 4 bases and V by 6 bases; bases with no gene match: 12. The CDR3 spans 15 residues. Germline V CDR1 and CDR2: SQVTM, ANQGSEA. CDR3 residues: CSVQRDRAFSYGYTF. The CDR3 coding sequence is TGCAGCGTCCAAAGGGACAGGGCTTTCAGCTATGGCTACACCTTC. Full variable domain (missing parts from reference TRBV29-1 and TRBJ1-2): SAVISQKPSRDICQRGTSLTIQCQVDSQVTMMFWYRQQPGQSLTLIATANQGSEATYESGFVIDKFPISRPNLTFSTLTVSNMSPEDSSIYLCSVQRDRAFSYGYTFGSGTRLTVV.

A few counts support this clonotype. The chain couples TRBV12-3 or TRBV12-4 to TRBJ1-1, with no clear D. CDR3 length equals 13 residues. Trimming took off 3 bases at V and 3 bases at J, with 8 bases between the two ends. CDR3 in amino acids: CASSLKGDTEAFF. The CDR3 DNA reads TGTGCCAGCAGTTTGAAGGGAGACACTGAAGCTTTCTTT.

The CDR3 sequence is CASSYGGGEQYF. In DNA form, the CDR3 reads TGTGCCAGCAGTTACGGTGGCGGGGAGCAGTACTTC. The chain links TRBV6-5 to TRBJ2-7, with D tentatively TRBD2 (5 bases). The V gene lost 2 bases and the J gene lost 7 bases, with 9 bases spanning the gap. Germline V gene data show CDR1 as MNHEY and CDR2 as SVGAGI. This CDR3 spans 12 amino acids.

The chain joins TRBV28 to TRBJ1-5; D possibly corresponds to TRBD1 (5 bases). CDR1 and CDR2 from the germline V gene are MDHEN and SYDVKM. The CDR3 length is 14 residues. Trimming took off 6 bases at V and 4 bases at J, with 13 bases between the two ends. CDR3 loop: CASSRQLVNQPQHF. The CDR3 DNA reads as TGTGCCAGCAGCCGACAGCTCGTTAATCAGCCCCAGCATTTT.

This clonotype has ten or more counts. The V call is TRBV7-9, the J call TRBJ1-4, with D unclear. V was trimmed by 0 bases and J by 14 bases, leaving 7 bases between them. The CDR3 contains 11 residues. Per germline, CDR1 SEHNR and CDR2 FQNEAQ (reference sequence). Written as DNA, the CDR3 is TGTGCCAGCAGCTTAGCGGGCGTTCTGTTTTTT. This gives the protein CASSLAGVLFF.